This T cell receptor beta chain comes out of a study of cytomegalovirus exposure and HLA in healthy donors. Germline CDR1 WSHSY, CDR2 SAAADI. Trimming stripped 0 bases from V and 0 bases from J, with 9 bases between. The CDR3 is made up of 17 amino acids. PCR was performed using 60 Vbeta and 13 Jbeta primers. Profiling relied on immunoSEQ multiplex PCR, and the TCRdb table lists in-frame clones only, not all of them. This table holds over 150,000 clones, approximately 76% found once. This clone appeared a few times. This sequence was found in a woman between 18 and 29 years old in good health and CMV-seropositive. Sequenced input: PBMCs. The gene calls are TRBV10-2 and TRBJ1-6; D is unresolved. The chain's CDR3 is CASSESAGSSYNSPLHF. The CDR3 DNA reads TGCGCCAGCAGTGAGTCGGCGGGGAGCTCCTATAATTCACCCCTCCACTTT.